This TCR beta chain originates from a study of patients and donors after allogeneic stem cell transplantation. Germline CDR1 SNHLY, CDR2 FYNNEI. The CDR3 consists of 15 residues. The J segment lost 5 bases and the V segment lost 7 bases, leaving 14 bases of the junction unmatched. TCRdb recomputed calls from the RT-PCR reads with MiXCR, one row per CDR3 protein. The repertoire holds about 200,000 distinct CDR3 sequences, 41% seen once, with approximately 32% in the top ten. This clonotype was seen a few times. Sequencing used blood, either unsorted or a sorted T cell fraction (not recorded which). The chain joins TRBV2 to TRBJ2-7; 7 bases are a match to TRBD1. The receptor was isolated from a human donor who was either an allogeneic HSCT recipient or a stem cell or donor lymphocyte infusion donor (not recorded which). It is not recorded whose cells these are; they may come from a transplant donor. The CDR3 sequence is CASKIGSTGLDEQYF. The CDR3, as DNA: TGTGCCAGCAAAATTGGGTCGACAGGGCTGGACGAGCAGTACTTC.